The next 26 T cell receptor beta chains were all read from a single sample in a study of human T cells and chemical hapten exposure. TCRdb used MiXCR to reprocess the RACE reads, holding one entry per CDR3 protein. Altogether 150,000 to 200,000 distinct CDR3 sequences are present, about 30% being singletons, with the ten largest covering 2.1%. This sample's time point: patch test 3, about 24 weeks after DPC sensitization. Treatment reported: therapeutic diphenylcyclopropenone sensitization with weekly scalp DPC. The specimen was whole blood, collected in connection with sensitization to the hapten diphenylcyclopropenone (DPC). All receptors derive from a woman under 30 with alopecia areata. Some clones in this sample may be carry-over from other donors' samples.

This clonotype was counted many times. The chain recombines TRBV4-1 with TRBJ1-6, with TRBD1 as a possible D gene (5 bases). This CDR3 has 17 amino acids. V lost 0 bases and J lost 7, with 16 bases in between. Germline assignment: CDR1 MGHRA and CDR2 YSYEKL. The CDR3 protein is CASSQDNLRKGNSPLHF. In DNA form, the CDR3 reads TGCGCCAGCAGCCAAGATAACCTACGGAAGGGGAATTCACCCCTCCACTTT.

Only a few counts were recorded for this clonotype. V usage is TRBV20-1 and J usage is TRBJ2-7; D is undetermined. Germline lookup yields CDR1 DFQATT and CDR2 SNEGSKA (reference sequence). The CDR3 totals 13 residues. Trimming removed 6 bases from V and 2 bases from J, with 14 bases in between. CDR3 loop: CSAPRTDTYEQYF. CDR3 coding DNA: TGCAGTGCCCCCCGGACGGATACCTACGAGCAGTACTTC.

This clonotype was found a few times. The chain couples TRBV20-1 to TRBJ2-7; weak D call: TRBD1 (6 bases). This CDR3 is 12 amino acids long. Per germline, CDR1 DFQATT and CDR2 SNEGSKA (reference sequence). Trimming cost V 4 bases and J 7 bases, with 14 bases left between them. CDR3 in DNA: TGCAGTGCTATTCAGGGGCCGGGTGAGCAGTACTTC. It codes for CSAIQGPGEQYF.

J is TRBJ1-4 and V is TRBV4-3; no firm D call. V gave up 0 bases and J gave up 0 bases, with 5 bases separating them. The CDR3 spans 15 residues. The germline V gene has CDR1 LGHNA and CDR2 YSLEER. Here the CDR3 DNA reads TGCGCCAGCAGCCAAGACTCTGCAACTAATGAAAAACTGTTTTTT. It specifies CASSQDSATNEKLFF.

This sequence joins TRBV4-1 and TRBJ1-5, with D hard to call. CDR3 size: 17 residues. The V gene lost 0 bases and the J gene lost 1 base, with 13 bases spanning the gap. The germline V gene encodes CDR1 MGHRA and CDR2 YSYEKL. Here the CDR3 reads CASSQDLLRTSNQPQHF. DNA of the CDR3: TGCGCCAGCAGCCAAGATCTGCTAAGAACGAGCAATCAGCCCCAGCATTTT.

This clonotype was picked up a small number of times. This chain joins TRBV6-1 and TRBJ2-4, with 9 bases identical to TRBD1. The germline CDR1 and CDR2 sequences are MNHNS and SASEGT. The CDR3 sequence is 15 residues long. J lost 9 bases, V lost 3 bases, and 9 bases had no gene match. For the CDR3, the DNA is TGTGCCAGCAGTGAGCCCCCGGGACAGGGAGGCATTCAGTACTTC. It encodes CASSEPPGQGGIQYF.

This clonotype was counted at least ten times. This CDR3 reads CSASGVVTGELFF. CDR3 coding DNA: TGCAGCGCCAGTGGGGTCGTCACCGGGGAGCTGTTTTTT. The chain is built from TRBV29-1 and TRBJ2-2; D gene unclear. The CDR3 runs to 13 residues. Trimming took 7 bases from V and 4 from J, leaving 13 bases between them. Per the germline V gene, CDR1 is SQVTM and CDR2 is ANQGSEA.

The chain has TRBV4-2 and TRBJ2-3; unclear D gene. This CDR3 contains 13 residues. The germline gives CDR1 LGHNA, CDR2 YNFKEQ. Trimming pared 2 bases from V and 4 bases from J, leaving 7 bases between. The CDR3, as DNA: TGTGCCAGCAGCCAACAGCTCCCAGATACGCAGTATTTT. Translated: CASSQQLPDTQYF.

This sequence joins TRBV20-1 and TRBJ2-3; D ambiguous. The germline V gene encodes CDR1 DFQATT and CDR2 SNEGSKA (reference sequence). V was shortened by 6 bases and J by 2 bases, with 15 bases between the two germline ends. The CDR3 contains 14 residues. The CDR3 coding sequence is TGCAGTGCCCCGACTGAGTTATTCACAGATACGCAGTATTTT. This sequence encodes CSAPTELFTDTQYF.

This clonotype was recorded many times. The chain combines TRBV25-1 with TRBJ2-7; D unclear. In germline, CDR1 is MGHDK, CDR2 SYGVNS. The V end lost 4 bases, the J end lost 2 bases, and 12 bases lay between the germline ends. This CDR3 is built from 14 residues. CDR3 amino acids: CASSAWTGTYEQYF. The CDR3 coding sequence is TGTGCCAGCAGTGCCTGGACCGGAACCTACGAGCAGTACTTC.

The chain carries TRBV7-2 and TRBJ2-7; D might be TRBD2 (5 bases). The germline gives CDR1 SGHTA, CDR2 FQGNSA. This CDR3 has 13 amino acids. The germline V and J ends were trimmed by 1 base and 6 bases, with 10 bases remaining between them. The CDR3 spells CASSLGGSIEQYF. CDR3 bases: TGTGCCAGCAGCTTAGGAGGGTCCATCGAGCAGTACTTC.

This clonotype showed up just a few times. This chain joins TRBV5-1 and TRBJ1-4; 8 bases are shared with TRBD1. This CDR3 has 16 amino acids. The V gene end was trimmed by 3 bases and the J gene end by 5 bases; junction bases not matched to a gene: 9. Germline values: CDR1 SGHRS, CDR2 YFSETQ. In nucleotides, the CDR3 is TGCGCCAGCAGCTCTGGACTGGACAGGGTCAATGAAAAACTGTTTTTT. It codes for CASSSGLDRVNEKLFF.

This clonotype came up many times. The V and J genes are TRBV6-2 or TRBV6-3 and TRBJ2-1, with TRBD2 matching over 15 bases. Unmatched junction bases numbered 8, after V lost 6 bases and J lost 14 bases. The CDR3 has 14 amino acids. CDR1 and CDR2 from the germline V gene are MNHEY and SVGEGT. The CDR3 here is CASRPGLAGGRKFF. CDR3 DNA sequence: TGTGCCAGCAGACCGGGACTAGCGGGGGGTAGGAAGTTCTTC.

The rearrangement joins TRBV20-1 to TRBJ2-3; the D gene is possibly TRBD2 (6 bases). This CDR3 has 14 amino acids. V shed 1 base and J shed 4 bases, with 12 bases lying between them. The germline V gene encodes CDR1 DFQATT and CDR2 SNEGSKA (reference sequence). CDR3 sequence (DNA): TGCAGTGCTAGAGTTCCGCGGGGCCCAGATACGCAGTATTTT. Translating gives CSARVPRGPDTQYF.

This sequence joins TRBV11-1 and TRBJ2-6; 7 bases map to TRBD1. Trimming took 5 bases from V and 0 from J; bases not matched to a gene: 10. The CDR3 covers 18 residues. Germline V gives CDR1 SGHAT, CDR2 FQDESV (reference sequence). The CDR3 here is CASSGTASQSSGANVLTF. The DNA for the CDR3 is TGTGCCAGCAGCGGGACAGCATCCCAGAGCTCTGGGGCCAACGTCCTGACTTTC.

This clonotype was found a few times. The chain combines TRBV5-4 with TRBJ2-1; the match to TRBD2 covers 11 bases. V gave up 4 bases and J gave up 9 bases; unmatched junction bases: 9. Germline assignment: CDR1 SGHNT and CDR2 YYREEE (reference sequence). The CDR3 has 15 residues. The CDR3 loop is CASSPQTSGNGEQFF. The CDR3 nucleotides read TGTGCCAGCAGCCCCCAGACTAGCGGGAACGGTGAGCAGTTCTTC.

This clonotype was observed a few times. This chain connects TRBV7-8 to TRBJ1-4; perhaps TRBD1 as D (5 bases). The CDR3 is 13 amino acids. Germline V CDR1 and CDR2: SGHVS, FQNEAQ. V shed 8 bases and J shed 3 bases, with 10 bases lying between them. The CDR3 DNA follows: TGTGCCAGCTCACAGGCGTCTAATGAAAAACTGTTTTTT. It yields the protein CASSQASNEKLFF.

The chain joins TRBV20-1 to TRBJ1-3; maybe TRBD1 (5 bases). V gave up 3 bases and J gave up 2 bases, with 11 bases separating them. Germline V gene lookup returns CDR1 DFQATT and CDR2 SNEGSKA (reference sequence). The CDR3 consists of 14 residues. The CDR3 region has the DNA TGCAGTGCTAGCGGGACCGCAGCTGGAAACACCATATATTTT. Amino acids: CSASGTAAGNTIYF.

Only a few counts were recorded for this clonotype. The gene calls are TRBV10-3 and TRBJ2-7; D is ambiguous. Per germline, CDR1 ENHRY and CDR2 SYGVKD. This CDR3 spans 13 amino acids. Between the trimmed V and J ends, which lost 2 bases and 7 bases, there was a span of 12 bases. The CDR3 nucleotides read TGTGCCATCAGTGAGCCGGTTCCCCTGGAGCAGTACTTC. It yields the protein CAISEPVPLEQYF.

This chain links TRBV20-1 with TRBJ2-3; no definite D call. Germline-derived CDR1 and CDR2 are DFQATT and SNEGSKA (reference sequence). The CDR3 covers 12 residues. The germline V and J ends were trimmed by 4 bases and 6 bases, with 11 bases remaining between them. This CDR3 reads CSAKPYVDTQYF. DNA for the CDR3: TGCAGTGCTAAACCTTACGTGGATACGCAGTATTTT.

The chain is built from TRBV20-1 and TRBJ1-6; no clear D gene. V lost 0 bases and J lost 10, with 13 bases in between. The CDR3 has 14 residues. CDR1 is DFQATT, CDR2 SNEGSKA, per germline (reference sequence). In DNA, the CDR3 is TGCAGTGCTAGAGATAAAGGATCCGACTCACCCCTCCACTTT. This gives the protein CSARDKGSDSPLHF.

The chain combines TRBV4-3 with TRBJ2-1; D not certain. This CDR3 contains 13 residues. Per germline, CDR1 LGHNA and CDR2 YSLEER. Trimming left V 1 base short and J 9 bases short, with 10 bases between. The chain's CDR3 is CASSQVGQPEQFF. The DNA of the CDR3 is TGCGCCAGCAGCCAAGTGGGTCAGCCTGAGCAGTTCTTC.

This clonotype was seen a few times. The chain is built from TRBV24-1 and TRBJ2-3, with unresolved D. This CDR3 has 11 amino acids. V lost 9 bases, J lost 6 bases, and 9 bases lay in between. Germline loops: CDR1 KGHDR, CDR2 SFDVKD. CDR3 sequence reads: CATGSGDTQYF. As DNA, the CDR3 is TGTGCCACCGGTTCCGGTGATACGCAGTATTTT.

This clonotype was recorded a few times. The J gene is TRBJ2-7, the V gene TRBV11-1; the D gene is possibly TRBD2 (6 bases). Germline loops: CDR1 SGHAT, CDR2 FQDESV (reference sequence). V shed 0 bases and J shed 5 bases, with 8 bases lying between them. The CDR3 loop spans 13 amino acids. The CDR3 sequence: CASSLAGLNEQYF. In DNA form, the CDR3 reads TGTGCCAGCAGCTTAGCGGGACTTAACGAGCAGTACTTC.

This clonotype was detected many times. The rearrangement links TRBV29-1 to TRBJ1-1; D unresolved. The CDR3 sequence is 13 residues long. Trimming removed 3 bases from V and 6 bases from J, with 14 bases in between. Germline lookup yields CDR1 SQVTM and CDR2 ANQGSEA. This chain's CDR3 is CSVEVAGSPEAFF. For the CDR3, the DNA is TGCAGCGTTGAGGTCGCGGGGTCCCCTGAAGCTTTCTTT. Together with reference TRBV29-1 and TRBJ1-1, the CDR3 gives the full variable domain: SAVISQKPSRDICQRGTSLTIQCQVDSQVTMMFWYRQQPGQSLTLIATANQGSEATYESGFVIDKFPISRPNLTFSTLTVSNMSPEDSSIYLCSVEVAGSPEAFFGQGTRLTVV.

There are many counts of this clonotype. The chain links TRBV5-6 to TRBJ2-7; 7 bases map to TRBD1. In germline, CDR1 is SGHDT, CDR2 YYEEEE. The CDR3 has 15 amino acids. V was clipped by 7 bases and J by 2 bases; unmatched bases: 12. The DNA of the CDR3 is TGTGCCAGCGCCGAGACAGGGTTCGGAACCTACGAGCAGTACTTC. Its protein product is CASAETGFGTYEQYF.